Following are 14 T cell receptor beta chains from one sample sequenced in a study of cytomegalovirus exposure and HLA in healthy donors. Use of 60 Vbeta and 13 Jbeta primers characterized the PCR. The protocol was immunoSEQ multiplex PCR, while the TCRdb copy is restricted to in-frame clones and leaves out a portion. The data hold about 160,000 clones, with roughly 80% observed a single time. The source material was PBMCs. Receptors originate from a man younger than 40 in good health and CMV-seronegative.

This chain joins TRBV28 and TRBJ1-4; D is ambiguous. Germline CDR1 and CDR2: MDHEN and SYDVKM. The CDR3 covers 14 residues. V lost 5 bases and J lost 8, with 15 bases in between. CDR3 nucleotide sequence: TGTGCCAGCAGTCCACGCGATCTGAAGGAAAAACTGTTTTTT. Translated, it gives CASSPRDLKEKLFF.

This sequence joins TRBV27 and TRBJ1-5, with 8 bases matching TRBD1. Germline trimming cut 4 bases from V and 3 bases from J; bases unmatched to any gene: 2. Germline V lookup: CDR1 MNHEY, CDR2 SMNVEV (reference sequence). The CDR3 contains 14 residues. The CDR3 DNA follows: TGTGCCAGCAGTTGGGACAGGAACAATCAGCCCCAGCATTTT. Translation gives CASSWDRNNQPQHF.

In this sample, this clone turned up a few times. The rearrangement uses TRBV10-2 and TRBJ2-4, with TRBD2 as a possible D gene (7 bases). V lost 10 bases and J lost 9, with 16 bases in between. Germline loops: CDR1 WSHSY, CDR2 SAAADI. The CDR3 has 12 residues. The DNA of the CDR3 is TGCGCCACCGAGGGGGGGCCGGGCATTCAGTACTTC. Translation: CATEGGPGIQYF.

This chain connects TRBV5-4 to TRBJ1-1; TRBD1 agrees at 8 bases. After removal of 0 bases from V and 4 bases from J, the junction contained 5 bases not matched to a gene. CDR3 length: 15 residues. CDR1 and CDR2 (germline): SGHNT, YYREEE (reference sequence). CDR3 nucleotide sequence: TGTGCCAGCAGCTTGGGCGATGACAGGGGCACTGAAGCTTTCTTT. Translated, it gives CASSLGDDRGTEAFF.

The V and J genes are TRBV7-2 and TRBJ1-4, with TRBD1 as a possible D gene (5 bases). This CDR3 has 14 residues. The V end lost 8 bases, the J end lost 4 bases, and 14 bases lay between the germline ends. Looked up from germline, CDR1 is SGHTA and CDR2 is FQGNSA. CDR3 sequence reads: CASSWGSYNEKLFF. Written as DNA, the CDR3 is TGTGCCAGCTCTTGGGGCAGCTATAATGAAAAACTGTTTTTT.

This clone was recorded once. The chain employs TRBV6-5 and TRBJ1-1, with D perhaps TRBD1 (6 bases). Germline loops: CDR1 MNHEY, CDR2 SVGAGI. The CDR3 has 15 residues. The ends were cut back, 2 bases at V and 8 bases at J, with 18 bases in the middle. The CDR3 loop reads CASSYTAGASGEAFF. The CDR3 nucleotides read TGTGCCAGCAGTTACACCGCAGGGGCGTCTGGGGAAGCTTTCTTT.

CDR3 coding DNA: TGTGCCTACAGGGTTAATGCTGAAGCTTTCTTT. This translates into CAYRVNAEAFF. V and J are TRBV30 and TRBJ1-1, with D perhaps matching TRBD1 (6 bases). Looked up from germline, CDR1 is GTSNPN and CDR2 is SVGIG (reference sequence). This CDR3 comprises 11 residues. V was shortened by 7 bases and J by 6 bases, with 12 bases between the two germline ends.

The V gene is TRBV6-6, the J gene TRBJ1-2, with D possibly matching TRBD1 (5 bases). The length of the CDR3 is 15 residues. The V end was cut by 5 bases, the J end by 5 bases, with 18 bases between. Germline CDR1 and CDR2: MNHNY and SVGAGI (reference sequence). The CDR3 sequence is CASSPQGASGYGYTF. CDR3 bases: TGTGCCAGCAGTCCTCAAGGGGCCTCTGGGTATGGCTACACCTTC.

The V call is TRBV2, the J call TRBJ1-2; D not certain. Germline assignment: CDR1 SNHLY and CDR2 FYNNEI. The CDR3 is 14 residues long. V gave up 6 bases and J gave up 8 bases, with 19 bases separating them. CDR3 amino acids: CASSRSGPEGGYTF. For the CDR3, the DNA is TGTGCCAGCAGCCGTTCGGGCCCAGAGGGCGGCTACACCTTC.

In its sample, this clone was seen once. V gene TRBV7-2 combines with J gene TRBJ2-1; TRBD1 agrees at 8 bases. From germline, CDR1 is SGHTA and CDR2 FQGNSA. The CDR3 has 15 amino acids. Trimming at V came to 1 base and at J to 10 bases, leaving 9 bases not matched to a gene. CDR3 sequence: CASSLVRDRLPEQFF. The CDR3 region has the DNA TGTGCCAGCAGCTTAGTCCGGGACAGGTTACCCGAGCAGTTCTTC.

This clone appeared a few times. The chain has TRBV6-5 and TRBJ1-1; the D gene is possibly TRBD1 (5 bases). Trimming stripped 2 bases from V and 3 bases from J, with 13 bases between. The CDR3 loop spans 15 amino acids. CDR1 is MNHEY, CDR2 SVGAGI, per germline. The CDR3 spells CASSYVGQGDTEAFF. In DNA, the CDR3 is TGTGCCAGCAGTTACGTCGGCCAAGGGGACACTGAAGCTTTCTTT.

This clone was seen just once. CDR3 sequence (DNA): TGTGCCAGCAGCGGATCTCTAGCGGTGAGCACAGATACGCAGTATTTT. Amino acids: CASSGSLAVSTDTQYF. J is TRBJ2-3 and V is TRBV7-9; 7 bases match TRBD2. In germline, CDR1 is SEHNR, CDR2 FQNEAQ (reference sequence). This CDR3 contains 16 residues. After removal of 5 bases from V and 0 bases from J, the junction contained 8 bases not matched to a gene.

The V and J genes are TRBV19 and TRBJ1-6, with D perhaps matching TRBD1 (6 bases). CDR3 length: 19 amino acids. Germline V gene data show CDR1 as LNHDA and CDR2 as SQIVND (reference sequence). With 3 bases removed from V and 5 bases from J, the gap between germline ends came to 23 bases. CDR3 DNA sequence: TGTGCCAGTAGTATCGGGGCCGGGACACCCGGGGCCAATAATTCACCCCTCCACTTT. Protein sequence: CASSIGAGTPGANNSPLHF.

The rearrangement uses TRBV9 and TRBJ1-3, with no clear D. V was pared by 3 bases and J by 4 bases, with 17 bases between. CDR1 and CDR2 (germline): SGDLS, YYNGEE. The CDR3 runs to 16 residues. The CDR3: CASSAAGSTMGNTIYF. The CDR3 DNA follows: TGTGCCAGCAGCGCCGCGGGATCCACTATGGGAAACACCATATATTTT.